This T cell receptor (beta chain) was found in a study of post-analysis software for immune sequencing data. Study-level points and caveats: TRBV5-6, TRBV5-1 and TRBV20-1 belonged to a set of about 5 TRBV segments that were more frequent in patients than controls.

The length of the CDR3 is 16 residues. From germline, CDR1 is MGHRA and CDR2 YSYEKL. J gave up 5 bases and V 0 bases, and 6 bases lay outside the gene matches. Every TCR beta cDNA library bore unique molecular identifiers. TCRdb fed the PCR reads into MiXCR, producing one record per CDR3 protein. This sample has about half a million distinct CDR3 sequences, with approximately 45% found just once. Notes on this clonotype: Its matching antigen is unknown.

The receptor was derived from a girl between 5 and 17 years old with multiple sclerosis. The V and J genes are TRBV4-1 and TRBJ2-7; TRBD2 matches 11 bases. What was sequenced was blood. The CDR3: CASSQEKLAGVHEQYF. The CDR3, as DNA: TGCGCCAGCAGCCAAGAAAAACTAGCGGGAGTCCACGAGCAGTACTTC.